The rows below give T cell receptor beta chains drawn from one sample of a study of CD8+ T cells in alopecia areata. Assay used: immunoSEQ multiplex PCR; TCRdb lists only in-frame clones, some missing. Of about 130,000 clones in the sample, approximately 58% were seen once. The sequencing used CD4+ T cells sorted from blood, collected at week 0. The origin of the receptors is a human donor with alopecia areata. CDR3s include the opening cysteine and the closing phenylalanine or tryptophan.

J | length | V | CDR3
TRBJ2-5 | 11 | TRBV7-6 | CASSPQETQYF
TRBJ2-7 | 15 | TRBV6-5 | CADTKRPLLSYEQYF
TRBJ1-2 | 12 | TRBV29-1 | CSVDSFLRGYTF
TRBJ2-2 | 14 | TRBV30 | CAWVWGVNGGELFF
TRBJ2-3 | 16 | TRBV2 | CASRPGLAGGTDTQYF
TRBJ2-1 | 17 | TRBV7-2 | CASSSSRTSGGYNEQFF
TRBJ1-1 | 20 | TRBV23-1 | CASSLSKPGRNPRSGTEAFF
TRBJ2-3 | 14 | TRBV6-6 | CASSGSDSTDTQYF
TRBJ1-2 | 14 | TRBV28 | CASSIGTGGLGYTF
TRBJ1-4 | 15 | TRBV27 | CASRSNTEPNEKLFF
TRBJ2-1 | 17 | TRBV10-3 | CAIRGQGGTGIYNEQFF
TRBJ1-1 | 13 | TRBV6-6 | CAGGGTANTEAFF
TRBJ1-2 | 13 | TRBV5-1 | CASSLAGNYGYTF
TRBJ1-2 | 14 | TRBV7-2 | CASSPYDRDGGYTF
TRBJ1-1 | 11 | TRBV18 | CASSSTGEAFF
TRBJ2-3 | 13 | TRBV2 | CASGDRVSDTQYF
TRBJ2-7 | 15 | TRBV9 | CASSVEAGQGYEQYF
TRBJ2-2 | 15 | TRBV18 | CASSPTTEITGELFF